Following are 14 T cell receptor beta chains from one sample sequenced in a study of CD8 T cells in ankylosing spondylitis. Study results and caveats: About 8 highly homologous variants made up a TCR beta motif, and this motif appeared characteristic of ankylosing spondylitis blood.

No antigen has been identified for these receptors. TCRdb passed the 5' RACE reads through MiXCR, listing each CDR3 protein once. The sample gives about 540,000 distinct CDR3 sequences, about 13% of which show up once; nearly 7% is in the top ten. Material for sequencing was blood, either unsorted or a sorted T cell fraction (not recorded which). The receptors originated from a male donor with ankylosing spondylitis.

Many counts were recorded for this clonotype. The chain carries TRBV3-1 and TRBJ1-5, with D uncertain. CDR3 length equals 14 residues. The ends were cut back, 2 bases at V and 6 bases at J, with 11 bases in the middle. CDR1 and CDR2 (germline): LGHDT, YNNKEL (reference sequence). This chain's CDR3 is CASSQMGSGQPQHF. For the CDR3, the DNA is TGTGCCAGCAGCCAAATGGGGTCGGGTCAGCCCCAGCATTTT.

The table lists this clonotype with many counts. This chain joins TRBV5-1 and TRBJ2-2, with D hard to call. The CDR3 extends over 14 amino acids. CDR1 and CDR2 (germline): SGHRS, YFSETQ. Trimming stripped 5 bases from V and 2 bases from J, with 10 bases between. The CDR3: CASRTGPNTGELFF. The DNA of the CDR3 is TGCGCCAGCAGAACCGGGCCCAACACCGGGGAGCTGTTTTTT.

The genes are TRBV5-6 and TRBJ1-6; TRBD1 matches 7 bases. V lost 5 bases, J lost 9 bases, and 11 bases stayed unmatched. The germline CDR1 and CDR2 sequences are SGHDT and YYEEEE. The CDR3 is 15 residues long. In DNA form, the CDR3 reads TGTGCCAGCAGTATAGAGGGGGCGGCGTTTTCACCCCTCCACTTT. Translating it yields CASSIEGAAFSPLHF.

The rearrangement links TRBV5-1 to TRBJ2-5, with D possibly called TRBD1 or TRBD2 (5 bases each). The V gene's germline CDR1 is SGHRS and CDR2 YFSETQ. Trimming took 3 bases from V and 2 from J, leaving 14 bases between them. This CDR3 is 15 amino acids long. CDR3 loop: CASSWDLPEQETQYF. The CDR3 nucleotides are TGCGCCAGCAGCTGGGACCTCCCCGAGCAAGAGACCCAGTACTTC.

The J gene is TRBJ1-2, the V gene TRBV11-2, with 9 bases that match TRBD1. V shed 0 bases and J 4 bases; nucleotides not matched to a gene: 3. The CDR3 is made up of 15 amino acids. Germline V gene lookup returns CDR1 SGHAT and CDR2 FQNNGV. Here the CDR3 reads CASSLDTGGSYGYTF. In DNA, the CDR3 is TGTGCCAGCAGCTTAGATACAGGGGGCTCCTATGGCTACACCTTC.

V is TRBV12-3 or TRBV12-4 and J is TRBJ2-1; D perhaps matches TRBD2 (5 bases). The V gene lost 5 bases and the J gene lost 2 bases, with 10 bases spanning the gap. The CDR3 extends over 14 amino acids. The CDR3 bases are TGTGCCAGCAGTCCGACTATTACCTACAATGAGCAGTTCTTC. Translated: CASSPTITYNEQFF.

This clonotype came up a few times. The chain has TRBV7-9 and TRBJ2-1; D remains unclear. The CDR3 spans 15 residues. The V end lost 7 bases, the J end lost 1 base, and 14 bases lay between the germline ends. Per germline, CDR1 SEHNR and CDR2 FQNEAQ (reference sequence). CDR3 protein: CASTWTQGSYNEQFF. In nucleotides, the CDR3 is TGTGCCAGCACTTGGACCCAAGGGTCCTACAATGAGCAGTTCTTC. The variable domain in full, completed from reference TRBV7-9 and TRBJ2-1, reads DTGVSQNPRHKITKRGQNVTFRCDPISEHNRLYWYRQTLGQGPEFLTYFQNEAQLEKSRLLSDRFSAERPKGSFSTLEIQRTEQGDSAMYLCASTWTQGSYNEQFFGPGTRLTVL.

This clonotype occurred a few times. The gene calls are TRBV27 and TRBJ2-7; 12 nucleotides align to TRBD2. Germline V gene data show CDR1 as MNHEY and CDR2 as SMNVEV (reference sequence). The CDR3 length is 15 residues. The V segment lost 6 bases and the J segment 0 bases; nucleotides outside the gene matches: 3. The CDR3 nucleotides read TGTGCCAGCAGACCGACTAGCGGGAGCTCCTACGAGCAGTACTTC. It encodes CASRPTSGSSYEQYF.

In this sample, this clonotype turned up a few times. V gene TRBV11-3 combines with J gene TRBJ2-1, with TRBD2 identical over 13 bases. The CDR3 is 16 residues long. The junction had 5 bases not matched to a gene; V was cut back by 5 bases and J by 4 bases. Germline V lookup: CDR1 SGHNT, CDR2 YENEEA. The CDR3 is CASSETSGRWYNEQFF. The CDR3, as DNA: TGTGCCAGCAGCGAGACTAGCGGGAGGTGGTACAATGAGCAGTTCTTC. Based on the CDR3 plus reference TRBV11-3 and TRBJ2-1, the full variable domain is EAGVVQSPRYKIIEKKQPVAFWCNPISGHNTLYWYLQNLGQGPELLIRYENEEAVDDSQLPKDRFSAERLKGVDSTLKIQPAELGDSAVYLCASSETSGRWYNEQFFGPGTRLTVL.

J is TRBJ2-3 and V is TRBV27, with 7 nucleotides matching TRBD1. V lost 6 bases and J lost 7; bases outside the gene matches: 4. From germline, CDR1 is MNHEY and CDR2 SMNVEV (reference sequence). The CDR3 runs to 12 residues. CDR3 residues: CASSLRGNTQYF. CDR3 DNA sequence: TGTGCCAGCAGCCTCAGGGGGAATACGCAGTATTTT.

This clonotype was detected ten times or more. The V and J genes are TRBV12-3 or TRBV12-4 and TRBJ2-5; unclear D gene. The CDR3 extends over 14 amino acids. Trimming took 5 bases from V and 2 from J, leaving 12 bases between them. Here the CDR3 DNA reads TGTGCCAGCAGTCGACTCCTCATGCAAGAGACCCAGTACTTC. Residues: CASSRLLMQETQYF.

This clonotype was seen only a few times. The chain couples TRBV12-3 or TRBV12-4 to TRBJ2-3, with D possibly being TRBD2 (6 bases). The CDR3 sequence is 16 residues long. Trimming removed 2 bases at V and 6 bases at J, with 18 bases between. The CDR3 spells CASSLPGTGAGDTQYF. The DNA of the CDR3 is TGTGCCAGCAGTTTACCCGGGACCGGTGCGGGGGATACGCAGTATTTT.

The CDR3 nucleotides read TGTGCCAGCAGAGGGGCTAGCGGGACCTACGAGCAGTACGTC. This sequence encodes CASRGASGTYEQYV. The rearrangement joins TRBV2 to TRBJ2-7, with 9 nucleotides matching TRBD2. The J segment lost 2 bases and the V segment lost 6 bases, leaving 5 bases of the junction unmatched. The CDR3 is 14 amino acids. Germline V gene data show CDR1 as SNHLY and CDR2 as FYNNEI.

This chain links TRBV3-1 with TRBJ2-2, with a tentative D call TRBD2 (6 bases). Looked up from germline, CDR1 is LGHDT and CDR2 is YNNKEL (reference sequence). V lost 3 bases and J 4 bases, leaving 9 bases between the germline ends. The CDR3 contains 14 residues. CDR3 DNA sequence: TGTGCCAGCAGCCAGGGAGGACGCACCGGGGAGCTGTTTTTT. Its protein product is CASSQGGRTGELFF.